The present T cell receptor beta chain was sequenced within a study of T cells in tuberculosis. Across the study: T cells were selected with CD1B tetramers loaded with glucose monomycolate.

Germline trimming cut 5 bases from V and 0 bases from J; bases unmatched to any gene: 4. The CDR3 consists of 16 residues. The germline V gene has CDR1 SEHNR and CDR2 FQNEAQ (reference sequence). Some clones are missing from TCRdb's copy, which holds only in-frame ones; the method was immunoSEQ multiplex PCR. The sample holds more than 40,000 clones, around 94% seen once. The gene calls are TRBV7-9 and TRBJ2-1; 10 nucleotides match TRBD2. Sequencing used PBMCs. This clonotype was obtained from a donor between 5 and 29 years old with latent tuberculosis or without tuberculosis infection. Some clones in this sample may be carry-over from other donors' samples. This chain's CDR3 is CASSRTSGDSYNEQFF. CDR3 in DNA: TGTGCCAGCAGCAGGACTAGCGGAGACTCCTACAATGAGCAGTTCTTC.